This is a list of T cell receptor beta chains from one sample in a study of CD8 T cells in Susac syndrome. TCRdb analysed the immunoSEQ multiplex PCR reads with MiXCR anew, one entry per CDR3 protein. Among about 140,000 distinct CDR3 sequences, 90% to 95% were seen once, and the ten largest hold about 0.25%. The sequencing input was CD8+ T cells from PBMCs. The receptors were gathered from a human donor in good health. The CDR3 runs from the conserved cysteine through the conserved F or W. Each record gives: clone size, J gene, V gene, D gene, CDR3 protein, CDR3 DNA. D genes are given only for firm matches. Clone size is given for some rows only: seen once, a few or many times, or a class if the clone is expanded.

.	TRBJ1-2	TRBV15	TRBD1	CATSRAKTGPGYTF	TGTGCCACCAGCAGAGCTAAGACAGGGCCCGGCTACACCTTC
.	TRBJ2-1	TRBV20-1	.	CSAGGREAVYNEQFF	TGCAGTGCCGGTGGAAGGGAGGCTGTATACAATGAGCAGTTCTTC
.	TRBJ2-1	TRBV11-2	TRBD1	CASSSGTGHNEQFF	TGTGCCAGCAGCTCCGGGACAGGCCACAATGAGCAGTTCTTC
once	TRBJ2-1	TRBV7-3	.	CASRQFNEQFF	TGTGCCAGCAGACAGTTCAATGAGCAGTTCTTC
.	TRBJ1-1	TRBV29-1	TRBD1	CSVAGTGAGGTEAFF	TGCAGCGTTGCCGGGACAGGGGCCGGGGGCACTGAAGCTTTCTTT
.	TRBJ2-7	TRBV20-1	TRBD2	CSANHPSGLAYEQYF	TGCAGTGCTAACCACCCTAGCGGTCTAGCCTACGAGCAGTACTTC
.	TRBJ2-1	TRBV27	.	CASKGRVNEQFF	TGTGCCAGCAAGGGTAGGGTCAATGAGCAGTTCTTC
.	TRBJ1-2	TRBV20-1	.	CSAPREGATYGYTF	TGCAGTGCTCCTCGTGAGGGCGCAACCTATGGCTACACCTTC
.	TRBJ2-1	TRBV19	.	CASSIRIYNEQFF	TGTGCCAGTAGTATAAGAATTTACAATGAGCAGTTCTTC
.	TRBJ2-4	TRBV12-3/TRBV12-4	TRBD1	CASSVAPQGSRWENIQYF	TGTGCCAGCAGCGTAGCCCCACAGGGGTCCCGTTGGGAAAACATTCAGTACTTC
.	TRBJ1-2	TRBV27	.	CASSLSDNYGYTF	TGTGCCAGCAGTTTATCGGATAACTATGGCTACACCTTC
.	TRBJ1-2	TRBV6-5	.	CASSYSSVNYGYTF	TGTGCCAGCAGTTACTCGAGTGTTAACTATGGCTACACCTTC
.	TRBJ2-1	TRBV29-1	.	CSVAGFDFSYNEQFF	TGCAGCGTTGCCGGGTTCGACTTCTCCTACAATGAGCAGTTCTTC
once	TRBJ2-5	TRBV27	TRBD2	CASSILRTSGRGWMETQYF	TGTGCCAGCAGTATCCTAAGGACTAGCGGGAGAGGTTGGATGGAGACCCAGTACTTC
.	TRBJ2-7	TRBV13	TRBD1	CASTKTHRDRAIYEQYF	TGTGCCAGCACCAAGACCCACCGGGACAGGGCCATCTACGAGCAGTACTTC
.	TRBJ2-7	TRBV27	.	CASSLGPNFEQYF	TGTGCCAGCAGTTTAGGACCAAATTTCGAGCAGTACTTC
.	TRBJ2-5	TRBV12-3/TRBV12-4	TRBD2	CASSPEAGSGETQYF	TGTGCCAGCAGTCCGGAAGCGGGATCCGGGGAGACCCAGTACTTC
.	TRBJ2-7	TRBV20-1	TRBD2	CSARGIAGDYEQYF	TGCAGTGCTAGGGGTATAGCGGGAGACTACGAGCAGTACTTC
.	TRBJ1-3	TRBV29-1	TRBD1	CSVVLRGIGNTIYF	TGCAGCGTTGTGCTCAGGGGGATCGGAAACACCATATATTTT
.	TRBJ2-7	TRBV20-1	.	CSAAVGVVAELFYEQYF	TGCAGTGCGGCGGTAGGGGTGGTGGCGGAGTTGTTCTACGAGCAGTACTTC
.	TRBJ2-3	TRBV20-1	TRBD1	CSADGQGAVDTQYF	TGCAGTGCTGACGGACAGGGGGCAGTGGATACGCAGTATTTT
.	TRBJ2-7	TRBV19	TRBD2	CASSIGGSYEQYF	TGTGCCAGTAGTATCGGGGGGAGCTACGAGCAGTACTTC
.	TRBJ2-1	TRBV15	.	CATSPGPNEQFF	TGTGCCACCAGTCCCGGGCCCAATGAGCAGTTCTTC
.	TRBJ2-5	TRBV15	TRBD2	CATSPFRRLAGAKETQYF	TGTGCCACCAGCCCCTTCCGAAGGCTAGCGGGAGCTAAAGAGACCCAGTACTTC
.	TRBJ2-7	TRBV29-1	.	CSAAIGPEQYF	TGCAGCGCGGCGATAGGGCCCGAGCAGTACTTC
.	TRBJ1-1	TRBV7-9	.	CASSFFRGERNTEAFF	TGTGCCAGCAGCTTTTTCAGGGGCGAAAGGAACACTGAAGCTTTCTTT
.	TRBJ2-7	TRBV3-1	.	CASSLSRDCGSYEQYF	TGTGCCAGCAGCCTTTCCAGGGACTGCGGATCCTACGAGCAGTACTTC
.	TRBJ1-1	TRBV28	.	CASSLGVRTEAFF	TGTGCCAGCAGTTTAGGGGTTCGCACTGAAGCTTTCTTT
.	TRBJ2-7	TRBV29-1	TRBD2	CSVEEATAGGPYEQYF	TGCAGCGTTGAAGAGGCTACAGCGGGAGGGCCCTACGAGCAGTACTTC
once	TRBJ2-6	TRBV12-3/TRBV12-4	.	CASNAPASGANVLTF	TGTGCCAGCAACGCCCCAGCTTCCGGGGCCAACGTCCTGACTTTC
.	TRBJ2-7	TRBV27	.	CASSAVSLGYEQYF	TGTGCCAGCAGTGCCGTATCCCTTGGCTACGAGCAGTACTTC
.	TRBJ2-1	TRBV5-1	TRBD2	CASSWTSGRSDEQFF	TGCGCCAGCAGCTGGACTAGCGGGAGGAGCGATGAGCAGTTCTTC
.	TRBJ1-1	TRBV20-1	.	CSARYDLNTKAFF	TGCAGTGCTAGATATGATCTGAACACTAAAGCTTTCTTT
.	TRBJ2-1	TRBV20-1	.	CSPNRDTYNEQFF	TGCAGCCCTAACCGGGACACCTACAATGAGCAGTTCTTC
.	TRBJ2-7	TRBV4-2	.	CASSQAALTSYEQYF	TGTGCCAGCAGCCAAGCCGCCCTTACGTCGTACGAGCAGTACTTC
once	TRBJ2-7	TRBV6-6	.	CASSYDIGSSYEQYF	TGTGCCAGCAGTTATGACATTGGGAGCTCCTACGAGCAGTACTTC
.	TRBJ2-3	TRBV7-2	.	CASSSQWGGARTDTQYF	TGTGCCAGCAGCTCACAATGGGGAGGTGCCCGGACGGATACGCAGTATTTT
.	TRBJ2-3	TRBV19	.	CASSMSRGLGDTQYF	TGTGCCAGTAGTATGTCTCGGGGCCTAGGGGATACGCAGTATTTT
.	TRBJ2-1	TRBV29-1	.	CSVVLENYNEQFF	TGCAGCGTTGTTCTGGAGAACTACAATGAGCAGTTCTTC
few	TRBJ2-1	TRBV7-8	TRBD2	CASSLGTSGYNEQFF	TGTGCCAGCAGCTTGGGGACTAGCGGGTACAATGAGCAGTTCTTC
.	TRBJ2-7	TRBV27	.	CASSLTAHNSYEQYF	TGTGCCAGCAGTTTGACGGCTCATAACTCCTACGAGCAGTACTTC
once	TRBJ2-5	TRBV29-1	.	CSVAGLETQYF	TGCAGCGTTGCAGGGCTTGAGACCCAGTACTTC
.	TRBJ2-7	TRBV20-1	.	CSAGSGEYYEQYF	TGCAGTGCTGGTTCGGGGGAGTACTACGAGCAGTACTTC
.	TRBJ2-1	TRBV20-1	TRBD2	CSASQLANNEQFF	TGCAGTGCTAGTCAACTAGCGAACAATGAGCAGTTCTTC
.	TRBJ2-1	TRBV12-3/TRBV12-4	TRBD2	CASKTGLAFGEQFF	TGTGCCAGCAAGACGGGACTAGCGTTCGGTGAGCAGTTCTTC
.	TRBJ1-5	TRBV24-1	.	CATSDSEGVYNQPQHF	TGTGCCACCAGTGATTCGGAAGGGGTCTACAATCAGCCCCAGCATTTT
.	TRBJ2-7	TRBV29-1	TRBD1	CSGRTGHHEQYF	TGCAGCGGCCGGACAGGGCATCACGAGCAGTACTTC
.	TRBJ2-7	TRBV5-1	.	CASSLKPRSEQYF	TGCGCCAGCAGCTTGAAGCCACGATCCGAGCAGTACTTC
.	TRBJ2-4	TRBV5-4	TRBD2	CASSSREGYKNIQYF	TGTGCCAGCAGCTCCAGGGAGGGTTACAAAAACATTCAGTACTTC
.	TRBJ2-1	TRBV27	.	CASSPTVYNEQFF	TGTGCCAGCAGCCCGACAGTCTACAATGAGCAGTTCTTC
.	TRBJ2-5	TRBV13	.	CASKGEARETQYF	TGTGCCAGCAAGGGGGAGGCACGAGAGACCCAGTACTTC
.	TRBJ2-1	TRBV12-3/TRBV12-4	.	CASSLGGLGDNEQFF	TGTGCCAGCAGTTTGGGCGGTTTGGGGGACAATGAGCAGTTCTTC
.	TRBJ2-7	TRBV4-3	TRBD2	CASSQVAGGPYEQYF	TGCGCCAGCAGCCAAGTTGCGGGAGGGCCCTACGAGCAGTACTTC
.	TRBJ1-5	TRBV2	.	CASGGSENQPQHF	TGTGCCAGCGGAGGGTCTGAGAATCAGCCCCAGCATTTT
.	TRBJ2-1	TRBV7-9	.	CASSPGTSVHEQFF	TGTGCCAGCAGCCCCGGGACCTCCGTCCATGAGCAGTTCTTC